This T cell receptor (beta chain) was recovered during a study of T cell responses to AZD1222 COVID-19 vaccine. A word on this clone: The antigen is not known.

V shed 4 bases and J 2 bases; nucleotides not matched to a gene: 6. Germline-derived CDR1 and CDR2 are SQVTM and ANQGSEA. This CDR3 has 14 residues. TCRdb's copy holds only in-frame clones and misses some; the assay was immunoSEQ multiplex PCR. The sample records about 120,000 clones, approximately 86% being singletons. Points from the study as a whole: Targets within unmutated variant regions were reportedly found for nearly half of spike-specific TCRs. Baseline serostatus was positive in only a handful of AZD1222 recipients. All repertoire sampling was performed exclusively after the peak T cell response. Donors in the cohort were predominantly white British and more often female, and clonal diversity was possibly underestimated.

The sequence derives from an adult in good health. The sample was peripheral blood, taken on day 0 of AZD1222 vaccination. V is TRBV29-1 and J is TRBJ2-3; 7 nucleotides match TRBD2. CDR3 region: CSVAKRDYTDTQYF. The DNA for the CDR3 is TGCAGCGTTGCCAAGCGGGACTACACAGATACGCAGTATTTT.